The 27 T cell receptor beta chains in this list originate from one sample, sequenced in a study of blood T cell repertoires in COVID-19. The assay was immunoSEQ multiplex PCR, and TCRdb's table has in-frame clones only and misses some. Among approximately 100,000 clones listed, approximately 86% were seen once. Sequencing used peripheral blood. The receptors derive from a man aged 45-60 years with acute or convalescent COVID-19.

J is TRBJ2-7 and V is TRBV27; D remains unclear. CDR3 length equals 12 residues. The germline V and J ends were trimmed by 2 bases and 4 bases, with 6 bases remaining between them. The germline V gene has CDR1 MNHEY and CDR2 SMNVEV (reference sequence). In DNA form, the CDR3 reads TGTGCCAGCAGTTTAAACGGTTACGAGCAGTACTTC. This translates into CASSLNGYEQYF.

This chain links TRBV28 with TRBJ2-2, with TRBD2 matching over 11 bases. The length of the CDR3 is 14 residues. V lost 8 bases and J lost 7; bases outside the gene matches: 6. The germline CDR1 and CDR2 sequences are MDHEN and SYDVKM. CDR3 coding DNA: TGTGCCAGCTTTAGCGGGAGGGCCTTCGGGGAGCTGTTTTTT. It codes for CASFSGRAFGELFF. Drawing the rest from reference TRBV28 and TRBJ2-2, the complete variable domain is DVKVTQSSRYLVKRTGEKVFLECVQDMDHENMFWYRQDPGLGLRLIYFSYDVKMKEKGDIPEGYSVSREKKERFSLILESASTNQTSMYLCASFSGRAFGELFFGEGSRLTVL.

This clone was observed a few times. The chain combines TRBV6-5 with TRBJ2-7; 9 positions match TRBD2. Germline V gives CDR1 MNHEY, CDR2 SVGAGI. J lost 6 bases, V lost 7 bases, and 10 bases had no gene match. The CDR3 sequence is 14 residues long. CDR3 sequence reads: CASNLSGSGFEQYF. DNA for the CDR3: TGTGCCAGCAATCTTAGCGGGAGCGGTTTCGAGCAGTACTTC.

The V call is TRBV5-1, the J call TRBJ1-5; D gene ambiguous. V lost 4 bases, J lost 0 bases, and 8 bases lay in between. This CDR3 spans 14 amino acids. The germline gives CDR1 SGHRS, CDR2 YFSETQ. DNA for the CDR3: TGCGCCAGCAGCGCGGGCGGTAGCAATCAGCCCCAGCATTTT. Amino acid sequence: CASSAGGSNQPQHF.

The gene calls are TRBV27 and TRBJ2-6, with 7 positions matching TRBD2. Trimming at V came to 3 bases and at J to 0 bases, leaving 14 bases not matched to a gene. The CDR3 spans 20 residues. Germline CDR1 is MNHEY and CDR2 is SMNVEV (reference sequence). The chain's CDR3 is CASSFLTVEAGDSGANVLTF. As DNA, the CDR3 is TGTGCCAGCAGTTTTCTGACGGTGGAGGCGGGAGACTCTGGGGCCAACGTCCTGACTTTC.

This clone was found once. The CDR3 here is CASSEPGLAGDRELFF. CDR3 coding DNA: TGTGCCAGCAGTGAACCCGGACTAGCGGGAGACCGGGAGCTGTTTTTT. V gene TRBV2 combines with J gene TRBJ2-2; TRBD2 agrees at 13 bases. The length of the CDR3 is 16 residues. CDR1 and CDR2 from the germline V gene are SNHLY and FYNNEI. Germline trimming cut 2 bases from V and 9 bases from J; bases unmatched to any gene: 6.

The chain employs TRBV6-5 and TRBJ2-3, with D perhaps matching TRBD2 (7 bases). In germline, CDR1 is MNHEY, CDR2 SVGAGI. CDR3 length: 15 residues. The V end lost 6 bases, the J end lost 6 bases, and 19 bases lay between the germline ends. CDR3 DNA: TGTGCCAGCAGCGGGGGGCTCGCGGGAGTGGATACGCAGTATTTT. This codes for CASSGGLAGVDTQYF.

This clone has only a few counts. The rearrangement joins TRBV5-1 to TRBJ2-3, with TRBD2 identical over 8 bases. J lost 3 bases, V lost 1 base, and 4 bases had no gene match. The germline V gene encodes CDR1 SGHRS and CDR2 YFSETQ. There are 15 residues in the CDR3. The CDR3 loop is CASSLLTSETDTQYF. The CDR3 DNA reads as TGCGCCAGCAGCTTGTTGACTAGCGAGACAGATACGCAGTATTTT.

This clone was seen only once. The chain couples TRBV10-3 to TRBJ2-1; TRBD2 might be the D (5 bases). The CDR3 has 19 amino acids. Between the trimmed V and J ends, which lost 3 bases and 1 base, there was a span of 22 bases. Germline CDR1 and CDR2: ENHRY and SYGVKD. The CDR3 DNA reads as TGTGCCATCAGTGACACTAGTTCAAAGGCCCCCAATTCCTACAATGAGCAGTTCTTC. Translated: CAISDTSSKAPNSYNEQFF.

V and J are TRBV6-6 and TRBJ2-1; 14 bases fit TRBD2. With 5 bases clipped from V and 7 bases from J, the junction kept 13 bases outside the gene matches. The germline V gene encodes CDR1 MNHNY and CDR2 SVGAGI (reference sequence). The CDR3 spans 18 residues. The CDR3 region is CASSRGTRLAGGPNEQFF. The CDR3 DNA reads as TGTGCCAGCAGTCGAGGGACCCGACTAGCGGGAGGGCCAAATGAGCAGTTCTTC.

In DNA form, the CDR3 reads TGCGCCAGCAGCTTGCCAGGAACTAGCGGCAGCACAGATACGCAGTATTTT. It specifies CASSLPGTSGSTDTQYF. The rearrangement links TRBV5-1 to TRBJ2-3; 8 bases are shared with TRBD2. V lost 1 base to trimming and J lost 0 bases; unmatched junction nucleotides: 7. Germline lookup yields CDR1 SGHRS and CDR2 YFSETQ. The CDR3 consists of 17 residues.

The chain couples TRBV5-1 to TRBJ2-1; the match to TRBD2 covers 10 bases. Per germline, CDR1 SGHRS and CDR2 YFSETQ. This CDR3 contains 16 residues. The V segment lost 0 bases and the J segment 6 bases; nucleotides outside the gene matches: 6. DNA of the CDR3: TGCGCCAGCAGCTTGGCGGCTAGCGGGAGAACCAATGAGCAGTTCTTC. Its protein is CASSLAASGRTNEQFF. Complete variable domain (other parts from reference TRBV5-1 and TRBJ2-1): KAGVTQTPRYLIKTRGQQVTLSCSPISGHRSVSWYQQTPGQGLQFLFEYFSETQRNKGNFPGRFSGRQFSNSRSEMNVSTLELGDSALYLCASSLAASGRTNEQFFGPGTRLTVL.

V usage is TRBV5-6 and J usage is TRBJ2-1; a weak D match, TRBD2 (6 bases). The V and J ends lost 10 bases and 6 bases respectively, with 20 bases between them. This CDR3 comprises 14 residues. Germline values: CDR1 SGHDT, CDR2 YYEEEE. CDR3 in DNA: TGTGCCGGGTTTTCGCGGGATAGGGGCAATGAGCAGTTCTTC. This gives the protein CAGFSRDRGNEQFF.

The V gene is TRBV11-1, the J gene TRBJ2-7; D might be TRBD2 (6 bases). The CDR3 extends over 14 amino acids. Germline-derived CDR1 and CDR2 are SGHAT and FQDESV (reference sequence). V was clipped by 3 bases and J by 2 bases, with 11 bases between them. The DNA of the CDR3 is TGTGCCAGCAGCTTCGGGACTCGAACCTACGAGCAGTACTTC. Translating gives CASSFGTRTYEQYF.

V usage is TRBV9 and J usage is TRBJ2-7, with a possible D match to TRBD1 (6 bases). The CDR3 spans 16 residues. CDR1 and CDR2 from the germline V gene are SGDLS and YYNGEE. Deletions cut 0 bases from V and 6 bases from J, with 19 bases between. The CDR3 loop is CASSVGQVDKVGEQYF. CDR3 in DNA: TGTGCCAGCAGCGTAGGACAGGTAGATAAGGTGGGCGAGCAGTACTTC.

The chain recombines TRBV5-1 with TRBJ1-5; maybe TRBD1 (5 bases). The CDR3 loop spans 15 amino acids. The germline gives CDR1 SGHRS, CDR2 YFSETQ. V was cut by 0 bases and J by 4 bases, with 11 bases left in between. CDR3 region: CASSLVAGINQPQHF. CDR3 nucleotide sequence: TGCGCCAGCAGCTTGGTGGCAGGGATTAATCAGCCCCAGCATTTT.

The V and J genes are TRBV6-6 and TRBJ1-1; 7 bases align to TRBD1. The V and J ends lost 7 bases and 6 bases, in that order; junction bases with no gene match: 14. This CDR3 is 15 amino acids long. CDR1 and CDR2 (germline): MNHNY, SVGAGI (reference sequence). The CDR3, as DNA: TGTGCCAGCAACTCAAACACAGGGGTTTCGTCTGAAGCTTTCTTT. This codes for CASNSNTGVSSEAFF.

The V call is TRBV24-1, the J call TRBJ2-3; no clear D gene. Trimming removed 7 bases from V and 4 bases from J, with 17 bases in between. The V gene's germline CDR1 is KGHDR and CDR2 SFDVKD. This CDR3 contains 15 residues. The CDR3 loop reads CATSHSRLLSDTQYF. The CDR3 DNA sequence: TGTGCCACCAGCCACTCGCGATTGTTATCAGATACGCAGTATTTT.

V and J are TRBV3-1 (or the pseudogene TRBV3-2) and TRBJ1-1; D is unclear. Germline values: CDR1 LGHDT, CDR2 YNNKEL (reference sequence). The CDR3 is 13 amino acids. V lost 4 bases, J lost 5 bases, and 11 bases lay in between. In DNA form, the CDR3 reads TGTGCCAGCAGCCCCGCGGGGTGGACTGAAGCTTTCTTT. Translated, it gives CASSPAGWTEAFF.

The V gene is TRBV25-1, the J gene TRBJ2-7; 12 bases are shared with TRBD2. Germline V gene data show CDR1 as MGHDK and CDR2 as SYGVNS. The J segment lost 0 bases and the V segment lost 1 base, leaving 4 bases of the junction unmatched. There are 17 residues in the CDR3. The CDR3: CASSESRLAGVSYEQYF. In DNA form, the CDR3 reads TGTGCCAGCAGTGAATCCAGACTAGCGGGAGTCTCCTACGAGCAGTACTTC.

CDR3 sequence reads: CASSTTLATNEKLFF. DNA for the CDR3: TGTGCCAGCAGTACAACGCTTGCAACTAATGAAAAACTGTTTTTT. The V and J genes are TRBV6-5 and TRBJ1-4, with D unresolved. Germline CDR1 and CDR2: MNHEY and SVGAGI. Trimming removed 5 bases at V and 0 bases at J, with 10 bases between. CDR3 length: 15 amino acids.

The rearrangement uses TRBV6-5 and TRBJ2-1; a weak D match, TRBD1 (6 bases). V was trimmed by 8 bases and J by 8 bases, leaving 16 bases between them. The CDR3 runs to 13 residues. Per germline, CDR1 MNHEY and CDR2 SVGAGI. The CDR3 DNA reads TGTGCCAGCGGAAGGCCAGGGGCGTATGAGCAGTTCTTC. This codes for CASGRPGAYEQFF.

The V gene is TRBV5-1, the J gene TRBJ2-7; 7 nucleotides line up with TRBD2. The CDR3 consists of 14 residues. Germline CDR1 and CDR2: SGHRS and YFSETQ. V lost 1 base to trimming and J lost 3 bases; unmatched junction nucleotides: 4. This CDR3 is CASSLFAGDYEQYF. The CDR3, as DNA: TGCGCCAGCAGCTTGTTTGCGGGAGACTACGAGCAGTACTTC.

The chain has TRBV3-1 (or the pseudogene TRBV3-2) and TRBJ2-7, with D possibly TRBD2 on 6 matching bases. The ends were cut back, 0 bases at V and 1 base at J, with 10 bases in the middle. The germline gives CDR1 LGHDT, CDR2 YNNKEL (reference sequence). The CDR3 covers 15 residues. This chain's CDR3 is CASSQELALSYEQYF. CDR3 coding DNA: TGTGCCAGCAGCCAAGAACTAGCTCTGTCCTACGAGCAGTACTTC.

The count of this clone is one. The J gene is TRBJ2-7, the V gene TRBV30, with a tentative D call TRBD1 (5 bases). V lost 3 bases and J lost 1, with 10 bases in between. Germline CDR1 and CDR2: GTSNPN and SVGIG (reference sequence). This CDR3 is built from 13 residues. CDR3 sequence: CAWSKGASYEQYF. For the CDR3, the DNA is TGTGCCTGGAGCAAAGGGGCGTCCTACGAGCAGTACTTC.

Written as DNA, the CDR3 is TGTGCCAGCAGTTACTCAGCGGGACGGTCTAATTCACCCCTCCACTTT. Its translation is CASSYSAGRSNSPLHF. The gene calls are TRBV6-5 and TRBJ1-6; tentative D call: TRBD1 (5 bases). The CDR3 contains 16 residues. V was shortened by 0 bases and J by 6 bases, with 12 bases between the two germline ends. CDR1 and CDR2 (germline): MNHEY, SVGAGI.

The chain uses TRBV25-1 and TRBJ1-3, with D possibly matching TRBD1 (6 bases). The CDR3 has 15 amino acids. V was trimmed by 5 bases and J by 4 bases, leaving 15 bases between them. Germline V gene lookup returns CDR1 MGHDK and CDR2 SYGVNS. The CDR3 sequence: CASSPRGRGGNTIYF. CDR3 nucleotides: TGTGCCAGCAGTCCCCGAGGCAGGGGAGGAAACACCATATATTTT.